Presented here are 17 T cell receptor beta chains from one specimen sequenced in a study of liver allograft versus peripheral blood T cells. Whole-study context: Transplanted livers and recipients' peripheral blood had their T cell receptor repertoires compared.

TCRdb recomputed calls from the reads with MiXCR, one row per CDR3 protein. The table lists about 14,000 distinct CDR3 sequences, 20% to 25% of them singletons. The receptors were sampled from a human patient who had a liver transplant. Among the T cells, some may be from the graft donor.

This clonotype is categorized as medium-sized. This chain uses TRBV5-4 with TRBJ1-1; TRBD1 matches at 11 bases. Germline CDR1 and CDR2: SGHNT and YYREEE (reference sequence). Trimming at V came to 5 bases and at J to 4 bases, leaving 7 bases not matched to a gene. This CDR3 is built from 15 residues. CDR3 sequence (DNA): TGTGCCAGCAGACGGGGACAGGGGGAACCCACTGAAGCTTTCTTT. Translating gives CASRRGQGEPTEAFF.

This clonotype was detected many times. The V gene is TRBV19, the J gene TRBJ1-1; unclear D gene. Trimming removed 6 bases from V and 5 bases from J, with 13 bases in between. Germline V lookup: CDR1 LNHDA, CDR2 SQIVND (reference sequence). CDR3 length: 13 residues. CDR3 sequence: CASSQRVATEAFF. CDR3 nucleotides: TGTGCCAGTAGCCAACGGGTGGCGACTGAAGCTTTCTTT.

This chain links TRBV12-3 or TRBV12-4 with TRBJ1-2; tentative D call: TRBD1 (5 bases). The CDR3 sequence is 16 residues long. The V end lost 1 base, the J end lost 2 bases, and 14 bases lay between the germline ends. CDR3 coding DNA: TGTGCCAGCAGTTTAGGTGGGCCACAGGAAAACTATGGCTACACCTTC. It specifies CASSLGGPQENYGYTF.

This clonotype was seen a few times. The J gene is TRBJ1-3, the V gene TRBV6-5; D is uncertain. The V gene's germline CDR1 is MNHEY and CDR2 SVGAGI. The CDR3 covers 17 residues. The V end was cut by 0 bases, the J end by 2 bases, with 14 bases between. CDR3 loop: CASSYSAQFFTGNTIYF. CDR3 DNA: TGTGCCAGCAGTTACTCGGCACAGTTCTTTACTGGAAACACCATATATTTT.

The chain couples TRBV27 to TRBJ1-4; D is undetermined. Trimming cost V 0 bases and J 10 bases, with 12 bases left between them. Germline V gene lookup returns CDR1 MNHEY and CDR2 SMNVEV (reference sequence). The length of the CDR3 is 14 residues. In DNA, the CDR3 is TGTGCCAGCAGTTTATCCCCGACCGTGATAAAACTGTTTTTT. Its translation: CASSLSPTVIKLFF.

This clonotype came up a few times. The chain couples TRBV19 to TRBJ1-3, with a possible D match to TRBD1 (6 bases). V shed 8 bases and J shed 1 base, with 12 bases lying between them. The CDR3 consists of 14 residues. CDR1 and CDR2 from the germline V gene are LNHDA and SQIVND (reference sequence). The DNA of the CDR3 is TGTGCCAGTGAACCCGGGACATCTGGAAACACCATATATTTT. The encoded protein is CASEPGTSGNTIYF.

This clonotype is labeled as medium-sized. As DNA, the CDR3 is TGTGCCAGCTCAAACGGGGCCTGGGCGGATTACGAGCAGTACTTC. Protein: CASSNGAWADYEQYF. The chain combines TRBV18 with TRBJ2-7, with D perhaps given as TRBD1 or TRBD2 (5 bases each). The CDR3 runs 15 residues. V lost 5 bases and J 4 bases, leaving 18 bases between the germline ends. Germline values: CDR1 KGHSH, CDR2 LQKENI.

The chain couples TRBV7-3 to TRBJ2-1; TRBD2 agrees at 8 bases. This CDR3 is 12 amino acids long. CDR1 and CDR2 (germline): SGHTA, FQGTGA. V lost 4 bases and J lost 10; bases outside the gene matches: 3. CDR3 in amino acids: CASSSIAGEQFF. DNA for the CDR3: TGTGCCAGCAGCTCAATAGCGGGGGAGCAGTTCTTC.

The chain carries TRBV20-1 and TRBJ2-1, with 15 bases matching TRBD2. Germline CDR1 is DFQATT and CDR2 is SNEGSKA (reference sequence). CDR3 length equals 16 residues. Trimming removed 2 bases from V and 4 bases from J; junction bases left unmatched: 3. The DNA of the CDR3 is TGCAGTGCTAGATGGGGACTAGCGGGGGGATACAATGAGCAGTTCTTC. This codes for CSARWGLAGGYNEQFF.

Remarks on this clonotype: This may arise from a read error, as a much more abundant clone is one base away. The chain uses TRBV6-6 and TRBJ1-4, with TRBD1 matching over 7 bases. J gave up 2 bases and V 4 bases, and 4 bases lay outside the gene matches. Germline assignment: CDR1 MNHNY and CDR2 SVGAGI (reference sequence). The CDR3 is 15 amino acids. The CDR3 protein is CASSSTGVTNEKLFF. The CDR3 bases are TGTGCCAGCAGTTCCACAGGGGTGACTAATGAAAAACTGTTTTTT.

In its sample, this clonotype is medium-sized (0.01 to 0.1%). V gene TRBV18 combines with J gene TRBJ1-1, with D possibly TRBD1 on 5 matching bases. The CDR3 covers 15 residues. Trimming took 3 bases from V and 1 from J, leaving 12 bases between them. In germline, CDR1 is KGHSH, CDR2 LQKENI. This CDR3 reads CASSPGQGSNTEAFF. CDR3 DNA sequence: TGTGCCAGCTCACCTGGCCAGGGTTCGAACACTGAAGCTTTCTTT.

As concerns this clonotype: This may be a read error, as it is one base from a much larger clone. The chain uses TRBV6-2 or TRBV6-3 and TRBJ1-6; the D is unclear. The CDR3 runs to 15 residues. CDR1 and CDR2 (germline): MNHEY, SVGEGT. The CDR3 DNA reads TGTGCCAGCAGTTATGGGAGCTCCTATAATTCACCCCTCCCCTTT. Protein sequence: CASSYGSSYNSPLPF.

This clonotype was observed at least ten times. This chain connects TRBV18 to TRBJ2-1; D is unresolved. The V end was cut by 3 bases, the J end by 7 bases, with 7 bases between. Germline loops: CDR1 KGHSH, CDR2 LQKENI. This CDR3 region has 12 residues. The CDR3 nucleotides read TGTGCCAGCTCACCCTCTCAAAATGAGCAGTTCTTC. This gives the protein CASSPSQNEQFF.

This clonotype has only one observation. The CDR3 DNA is TGTGCCAGCAGTCAGCCGAATGAAAAACTGTTTTTT. This sequence encodes CASSQPNEKLFF. The gene calls are TRBV7-2 and TRBJ1-4; D unresolved. V was clipped by 6 bases and J by 5 bases, with 7 bases between them. CDR1 is SGHTA and CDR2 is FQGNSA in the germline V gene. This CDR3 has 12 residues.

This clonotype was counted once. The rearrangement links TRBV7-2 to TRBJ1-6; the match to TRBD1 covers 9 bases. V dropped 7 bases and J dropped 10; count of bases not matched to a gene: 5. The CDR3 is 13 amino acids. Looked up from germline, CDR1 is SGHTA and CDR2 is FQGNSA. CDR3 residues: CASKQGAGSPLHF. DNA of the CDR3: TGTGCCAGCAAACAGGGGGCAGGGTCACCCCTCCACTTT.

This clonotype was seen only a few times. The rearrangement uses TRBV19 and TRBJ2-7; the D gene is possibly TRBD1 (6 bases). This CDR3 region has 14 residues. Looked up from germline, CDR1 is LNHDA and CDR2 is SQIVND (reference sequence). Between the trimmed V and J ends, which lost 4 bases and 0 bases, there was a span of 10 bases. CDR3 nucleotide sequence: TGTGCCAGTAGTAAGGTGGACAGCTCCTACGAGCAGTACTTC. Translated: CASSKVDSSYEQYF.

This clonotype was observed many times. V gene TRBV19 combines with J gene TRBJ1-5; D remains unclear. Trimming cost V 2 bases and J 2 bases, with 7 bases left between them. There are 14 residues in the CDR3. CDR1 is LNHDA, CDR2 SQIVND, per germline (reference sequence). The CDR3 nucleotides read TGTGCCAGTAGTATAACAGTGGGCAATCAGCCCCAGCATTTT. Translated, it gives CASSITVGNQPQHF.